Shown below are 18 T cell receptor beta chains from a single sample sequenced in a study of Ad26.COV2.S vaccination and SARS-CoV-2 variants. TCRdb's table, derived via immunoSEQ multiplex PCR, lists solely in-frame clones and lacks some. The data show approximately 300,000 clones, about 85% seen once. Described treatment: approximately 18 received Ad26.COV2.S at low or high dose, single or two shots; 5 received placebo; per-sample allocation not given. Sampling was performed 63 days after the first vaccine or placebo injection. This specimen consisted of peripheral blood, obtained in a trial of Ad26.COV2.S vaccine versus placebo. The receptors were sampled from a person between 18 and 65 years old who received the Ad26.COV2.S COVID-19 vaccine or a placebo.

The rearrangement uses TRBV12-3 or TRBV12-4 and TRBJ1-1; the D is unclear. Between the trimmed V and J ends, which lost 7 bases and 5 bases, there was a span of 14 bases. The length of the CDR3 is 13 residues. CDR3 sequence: CASIPFQRTEAFF. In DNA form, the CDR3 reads TGTGCCAGCATCCCATTTCAGAGGACTGAAGCTTTCTTT.

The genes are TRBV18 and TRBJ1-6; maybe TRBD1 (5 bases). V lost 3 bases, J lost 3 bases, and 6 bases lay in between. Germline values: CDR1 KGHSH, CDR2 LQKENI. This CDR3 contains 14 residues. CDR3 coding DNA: TGTGCCAGCTCACCCGACAGCTATAATTCACCCCTCCACTTT. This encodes CASSPDSYNSPLHF.

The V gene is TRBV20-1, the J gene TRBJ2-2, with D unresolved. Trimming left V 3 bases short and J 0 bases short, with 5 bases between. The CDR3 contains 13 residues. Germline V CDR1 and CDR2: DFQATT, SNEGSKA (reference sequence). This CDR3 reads CSASSTNTGELFF. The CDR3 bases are TGCAGTGCTAGTTCGACGAACACCGGGGAGCTGTTTTTT.

The chain's CDR3 is CASQGGEETQYF. The DNA for the CDR3 is TGTGCCAGCCAGGGGGGCGAAGAGACCCAGTACTTC. The chain combines TRBV2 with TRBJ2-5; tentatively, D is TRBD1 (7 bases). The V end lost 8 bases, the J end lost 3 bases, and 10 bases lay between the germline ends. This CDR3 has 12 residues. Germline CDR1 reads SNHLY; CDR2 reads FYNNEI.

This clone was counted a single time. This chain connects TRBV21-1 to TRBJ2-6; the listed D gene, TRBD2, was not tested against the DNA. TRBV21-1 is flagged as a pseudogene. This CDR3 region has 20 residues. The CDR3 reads CASSKFGRSADSSGANVLTF. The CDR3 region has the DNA TGTGCCAGCAGCAAATTCGGGAGGTCGGCGGATAGCTCTGGGGCCAACGTCCTGACTTTC.

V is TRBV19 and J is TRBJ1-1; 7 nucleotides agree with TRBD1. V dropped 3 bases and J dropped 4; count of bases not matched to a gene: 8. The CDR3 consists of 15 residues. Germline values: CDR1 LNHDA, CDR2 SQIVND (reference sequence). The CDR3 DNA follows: TGTGCCAGTAGTATTGGGACAGCTTCGAGCACTGAAGCTTTCTTT. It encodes CASSIGTASSTEAFF.

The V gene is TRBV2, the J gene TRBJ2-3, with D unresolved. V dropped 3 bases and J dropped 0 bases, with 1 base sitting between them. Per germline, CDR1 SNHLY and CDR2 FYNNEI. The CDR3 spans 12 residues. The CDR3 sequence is CASSDSTDTQYF. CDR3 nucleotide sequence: TGTGCCAGCAGTGACAGCACAGATACGCAGTATTTT.

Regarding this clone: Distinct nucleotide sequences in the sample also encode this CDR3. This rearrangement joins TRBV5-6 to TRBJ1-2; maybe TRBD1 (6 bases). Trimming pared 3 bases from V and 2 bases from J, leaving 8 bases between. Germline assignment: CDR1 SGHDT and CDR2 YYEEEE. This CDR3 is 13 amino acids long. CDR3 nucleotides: TGTGCCAGCAGCTCCGGACAGAACTATGGCTACACCTTC. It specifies CASSSGQNYGYTF.

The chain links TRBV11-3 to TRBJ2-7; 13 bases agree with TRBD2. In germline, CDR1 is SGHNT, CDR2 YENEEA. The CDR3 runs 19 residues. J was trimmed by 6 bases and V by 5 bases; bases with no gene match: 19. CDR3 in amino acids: CASSPRLAGGLLGEGEQYF. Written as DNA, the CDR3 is TGTGCCAGCAGCCCGCGACTAGCGGGGGGCCTCTTGGGGGAAGGCGAGCAGTACTTC.

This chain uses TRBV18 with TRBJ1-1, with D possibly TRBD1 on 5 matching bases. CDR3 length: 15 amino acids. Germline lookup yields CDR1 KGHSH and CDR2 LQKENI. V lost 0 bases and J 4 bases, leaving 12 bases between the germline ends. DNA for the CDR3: TGTGCCAGCTCACCACCAAGCAGGGTTGGCACTGAAGCTTTCTTT. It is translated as CASSPPSRVGTEAFF.

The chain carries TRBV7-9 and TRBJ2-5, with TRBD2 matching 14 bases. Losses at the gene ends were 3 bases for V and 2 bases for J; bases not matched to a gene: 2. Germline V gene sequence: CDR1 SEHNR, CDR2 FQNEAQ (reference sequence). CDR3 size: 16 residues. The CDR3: CASSFGLAGGQETQYF. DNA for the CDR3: TGTGCCAGCAGCTTCGGACTAGCGGGGGGACAAGAGACCCAGTACTTC.

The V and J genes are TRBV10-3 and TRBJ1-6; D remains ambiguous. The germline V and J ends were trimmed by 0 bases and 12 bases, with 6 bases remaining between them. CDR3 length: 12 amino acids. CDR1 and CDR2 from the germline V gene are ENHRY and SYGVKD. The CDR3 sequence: CAISESGEPLHF. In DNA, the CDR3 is TGTGCCATCAGTGAGTCAGGCGAACCCCTCCACTTT.

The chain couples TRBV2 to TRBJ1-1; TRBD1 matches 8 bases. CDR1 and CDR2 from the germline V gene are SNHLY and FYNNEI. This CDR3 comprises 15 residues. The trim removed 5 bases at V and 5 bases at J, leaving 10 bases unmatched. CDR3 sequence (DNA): TGTGCCAGCAGTACCCAACAGGGGGTGGGAACTGAAGCTTTCTTT. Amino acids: CASSTQQGVGTEAFF. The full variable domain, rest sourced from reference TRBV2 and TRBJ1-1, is EPEVTQTPSHQVTQMGQEVILRCVPISNHLYFYWYRQILGQKVEFLVSFYNNEISEKSEIFDDQFSVERPDGSNFTLKIRSTKLEDSAMYFCASSTQQGVGTEAFFGQGTRLTVV.

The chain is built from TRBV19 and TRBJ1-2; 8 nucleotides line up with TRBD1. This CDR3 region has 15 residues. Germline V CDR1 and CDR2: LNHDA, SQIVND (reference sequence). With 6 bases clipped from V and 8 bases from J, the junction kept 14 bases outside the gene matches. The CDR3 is CASRDAPQGAGGYTF. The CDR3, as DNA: TGTGCCAGTAGAGATGCCCCTCAGGGGGCGGGGGGCTACACCTTC.

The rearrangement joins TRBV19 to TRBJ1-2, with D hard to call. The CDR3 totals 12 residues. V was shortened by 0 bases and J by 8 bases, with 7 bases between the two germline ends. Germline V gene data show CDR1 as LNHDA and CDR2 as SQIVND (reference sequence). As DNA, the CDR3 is TGTGCCAGTAGTATAGATCTGAGCGGCTACACCTTC. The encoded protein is CASSIDLSGYTF.

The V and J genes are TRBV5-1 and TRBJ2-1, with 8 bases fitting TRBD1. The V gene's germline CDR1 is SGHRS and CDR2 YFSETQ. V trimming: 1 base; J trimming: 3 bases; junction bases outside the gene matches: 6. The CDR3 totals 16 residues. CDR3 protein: CASSLTGQANYNEQFF. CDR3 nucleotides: TGCGCCAGCAGCTTGACGGGACAGGCCAACTACAATGAGCAGTTCTTC.

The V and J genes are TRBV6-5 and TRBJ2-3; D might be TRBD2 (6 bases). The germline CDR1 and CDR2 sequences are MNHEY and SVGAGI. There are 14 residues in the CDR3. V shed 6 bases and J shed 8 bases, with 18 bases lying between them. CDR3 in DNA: TGTGCCAGCAGCCCCGGGGGTGGGTCTGGTACGCAGTATTTT. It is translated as CASSPGGGSGTQYF.

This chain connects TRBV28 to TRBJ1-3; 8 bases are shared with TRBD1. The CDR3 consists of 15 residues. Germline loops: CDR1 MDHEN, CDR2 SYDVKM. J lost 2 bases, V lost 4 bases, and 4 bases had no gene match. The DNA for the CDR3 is TGTGCCAGCAGTTCCTCACAGGGGGCTGGAAACACCATATATTTT. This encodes CASSSSQGAGNTIYF.